Listed below are T cell receptor beta chains from one sample, sequenced in a study of T-cell memory formation after mild COVID-19. TCRdb reprocessed the 5' RACE reads with MiXCR, giving one entry per CDR3 protein. Seen here are 300,000 to 350,000 distinct CDR3 sequences, roughly a fifth observed once, and the top ten hold roughly 20%. The sample consisted of PBMCs or a T cell subset sorted from them (not recorded which). Source of these receptors: a man aged 18 to 30 who had mild COVID-19 (a few samples of this study predate the infection). Cell type and time point are not known. The CDR3 runs from the conserved cysteine through the conserved F or W. Fields, in order: V gene, clone size, D gene, J gene, CDR3 protein, CDR3 DNA. A D gene is named only where the DNA matches it firmly. Expanded clones get a size class; other rows say once, few or many, or leave the size out.

>TRBV20-1|NA|TRBD2|TRBJ2-3
CSAGRTSRGDTQYF
TGCAGTGCGGGAAGGACTAGCCGGGGAGATACGCAGTATTTT
>TRBV2|NA|NA|TRBJ1-5
CASSELLGGSNQPQHF
TGTGCCAGCAGTGAATTGTTGGGGGGAAGCAATCAGCCCCAGCATTTT
>TRBV28|few|TRBD1|TRBJ1-2
CASTWTGGDGYTF
TGTGCCAGCACCTGGACAGGGGGCGATGGCTACACCTTC
>TRBV6-6|few|TRBD1|TRBJ1-2
CASSYSGTGGSSYGYTF
TGTGCCAGCAGTTATTCCGGGACAGGGGGCTCTAGCTATGGCTACACCTTC
>TRBV7-3|many|TRBD1|TRBJ2-2
CASSSWTGGGTGELFF
TGTGCCAGCAGCTCCTGGACAGGGGGAGGTACCGGGGAGCTGTTTTTT
>TRBV5-4|NA|NA|TRBJ1-1
CASSRASDYTEAFF
TGTGCCAGCAGCCGAGCGTCGGATTATACTGAAGCTTTCTTT
>TRBV3-1|NA|NA|TRBJ1-4
CASSQEEGLFF
TGTGCCAGCAGCCAAGAAGAGGGGCTGTTTTTT
>TRBV7-2|NA|TRBD1|TRBJ1-2
CASSSDRVDRGYTF
TGTGCCAGCAGTTCCGACAGGGTCGATCGGGGCTACACCTTC
>TRBV4-3|NA|TRBD2|TRBJ2-5
CASSHEGTSGATQYF
TGCGCCAGCAGCCACGAGGGGACTAGCGGGGCCACCCAGTACTTC
>TRBV9|NA|TRBD1|TRBJ1-2
CASSVEGTGLSPYGYTF
TGTGCCAGCAGCGTAGAGGGGACAGGACTATCCCCGTATGGCTACACCTTC
>TRBV5-1|NA|NA|TRBJ2-7
CASSHQTGSVYEQYF
TGCGCCAGCAGCCACCAGACAGGCTCGGTCTACGAGCAGTACTTC
>TRBV2|NA|TRBD1|TRBJ1-5
CASSGVTGVQPQHF
TGTGCCAGCAGTGGGGTGACAGGGGTTCAGCCCCAGCATTTT
>TRBV6-2/TRBV6-3|NA|NA|TRBJ2-4
CASRGWTDLAKNIQYF
TGTGCCAGCCGGGGATGGACAGACTTAGCCAAAAACATTCAGTACTTC
>TRBV6-2/TRBV6-3|NA|NA|TRBJ1-5
CASTWTDNQPQHF
TGTGCCAGCACCTGGACGGACAATCAGCCCCAGCATTTT
>TRBV10-3|NA|NA|TRBJ2-3
CAITPGAGADTQYF
TGTGCCATCACCCCGGGGGCGGGGGCAGATACGCAGTATTTT
>TRBV7-6|NA|TRBD2|TRBJ2-1
CASSWKAGVTYNEQFF
TGTGCCAGCAGCTGGAAAGCGGGGGTAACCTACAATGAGCAGTTCTTC
>TRBV5-4|many|NA|TRBJ2-3
CASSPPDSPPSTDTQYF
TGTGCCAGCAGCCCCCCCGACAGCCCCCCTAGCACAGATACGCAGTATTTT
>TRBV29-1|many|TRBD1|TRBJ1-1
CSVESVGQGGRAGEAFF
TGCAGCGTTGAGTCAGTGGGACAGGGCGGTCGGGCGGGAGAAGCTTTCTTT
>TRBV5-1|few|NA|TRBJ2-3
CATWAGMSTDTQYF
TGCGCCACCTGGGCGGGTATGAGCACAGATACGCAGTATTTT
>TRBV20-1|NA|NA|TRBJ2-1
CSASRHGGEDNEQFF
TGCAGTGCTAGTAGACACGGGGGAGAGGACAATGAGCAGTTCTTC
>TRBV5-6|few|NA|TRBJ1-2
CASTPRGWGNYTF
TGTGCCAGCACCCCTCGGGGTTGGGGGAACTACACCTTC
>TRBV7-9|NA|NA|TRBJ1-6
CASSYDSRGSPLHF
TGTGCCAGCAGCTACGACAGCAGGGGTTCACCCCTCCACTTT
>TRBV7-4|few|NA|TRBJ2-5
CASSLRDREYQETQYF
TGTGCCAGCAGCCTACGGGACCGTGAATACCAAGAGACCCAGTACTTC
>TRBV5-1|few|NA|TRBJ2-3
CASKPSDSTDTQYF
TGCGCCAGCAAGCCTAGCGATAGCACAGATACGCAGTATTTT
>TRBV4-3|few|NA|TRBJ1-2
CASSRRQSNYGYTF
TGCGCCAGCAGCCGGAGGCAGAGCAACTATGGCTACACCTTC
>TRBV12-3/TRBV12-4|NA|NA|TRBJ1-5
CASSGQHYSNQPQHF
TGTGCCAGCAGTGGACAGCATTATAGCAATCAGCCCCAGCATTTT
>TRBV7-9|NA|TRBD1|TRBJ2-2
CAGRTGQGDTGELFF
TGTGCCGGCAGAACGGGACAGGGTGACACCGGGGAGCTGTTTTTT
>TRBV4-1|NA|NA|TRBJ1-6
CASSQDQGSVRIDNSPLHF
TGCGCCAGCAGCCAAGATCAGGGGTCAGTTAGGATCGACAATTCACCCCTCCACTTT
>TRBV7-9|many|NA|TRBJ2-3
CASSSPGPEDTQYF
TGTGCCAGCAGCTCCCCGGGGCCGGAAGATACGCAGTATTTT
>TRBV9|NA|TRBD1|TRBJ1-1
CASSVSRDRGLNTEAFF
TGTGCCAGCAGCGTTAGCCGGGACAGGGGGCTGAACACTGAAGCTTTCTTT
>TRBV4-1|NA|NA|TRBJ2-7
CASSQEVTSSYEQYF
TGCGCCAGCAGCCAAGAAGTAACGAGCTCCTACGAGCAGTACTTC
>TRBV7-8|few|NA|TRBJ2-5
CASSAAGEAETQYF
TGTGCCAGCAGCGCCGCCGGGGAAGCGGAGACCCAGTACTTC
>TRBV3-1|few|NA|TRBJ2-5
CASSPLVRETQYF
TGTGCCAGCAGCCCACTAGTTAGAGAGACCCAGTACTTC
>TRBV15|NA|NA|TRBJ1-4
CATSRAREWEKLFF
TGTGCCACCAGCAGAGCAAGGGAGTGGGAAAAACTGTTTTTT
>TRBV6-1|NA|NA|TRBJ2-7
CASIHYEQYF
TGTGCCAGCATCCACTACGAGCAGTACTTC
>TRBV12-3/TRBV12-4|NA|NA|TRBJ1-5
CASSFRGHGNQPQHF
TGTGCCAGCAGTTTCCGGGGGCACGGCAATCAGCCCCAGCATTTT
>TRBV4-3|few|NA|TRBJ1-6
CASSPFGGDSPLHF
TGCGCCAGCAGCCCCTTTGGCGGGGATTCACCCCTCCACTTT
>TRBV5-1|few|NA|TRBJ2-4
CASSLAVGQNIQYF
TGCGCCAGCAGCTTGGCGGTGGGGCAAAACATTCAGTACTTC
>TRBV6-1|NA|NA|TRBJ1-2
CASRARPIYGYTF
TGTGCCAGCAGAGCGAGACCGATCTATGGCTACACCTTC
>TRBV18|NA|NA|TRBJ1-1
CASSPSLEQKGTEAFF
TGTGCCAGCTCACCATCCCTTGAACAGAAGGGCACTGAAGCTTTCTTT
>TRBV6-6|NA|NA|TRBJ1-6
CASRARLNNSPLHF
TGTGCCAGCAGAGCTCGGCTGAATAATTCACCCCTCCACTTT
>TRBV20-1|few|NA|TRBJ1-4
CSARVWGTNEKLFF
TGCAGTGCTAGAGTTTGGGGAACTAATGAAAAACTGTTTTTT
>TRBV6-1|few|TRBD1|TRBJ1-5
CASSAHGQGNQPQHF
TGTGCCAGCAGCGCACACGGACAGGGCAATCAGCCCCAGCATTTT
>TRBV11-1|NA|NA|TRBJ2-3
CASSRPLDRTDTQYF
TGTGCCAGCAGCCGCCCCCTCGATCGCACAGATACGCAGTATTTT
>TRBV9|NA|NA|TRBJ1-1
CASSVEVGTEAFF
TGTGCCAGCAGCGTAGAAGTGGGGACTGAAGCTTTCTTT